The 31 T cell receptor beta chains given below trace back to one sample, sequenced in a study of control samples from healthy donors and cancer patients. The protocol was immunoSEQ multiplex PCR, while the TCRdb copy is restricted to in-frame clones and leaves out a portion. The sample yields 85,000 to 90,000 clones, roughly nine tenths seen once. The sample comprised PBMCs. The receptor source for this set is a woman aged 45-65 years with colorectal cancer.

The J gene is TRBJ2-5, the V gene TRBV24-1, with 9 positions matching TRBD2. This CDR3 has 15 residues. The V gene end was trimmed by 6 bases and the J gene end by 4 bases; junction bases not matched to a gene: 8. CDR1 is KGHDR, CDR2 SFDVKD, per germline. This CDR3 is CATSSSGGPGETQYF. The DNA of the CDR3 is TGTGCCACCAGTAGCAGCGGGGGGCCCGGAGAGACCCAGTACTTC.

The chain uses TRBV5-5 and TRBJ2-1; 8 bases agree with TRBD1. Trimming at V came to 5 bases and at J to 7 bases, leaving 8 bases not matched to a gene. The V gene's germline CDR1 is SGHKS and CDR2 YYEKEE (reference sequence). CDR3 size: 14 residues. CDR3 nucleotides: TGTGCCAGCAGATGGACAGGGTACACTAATGAGCAGTTCTTC. Translating gives CASRWTGYTNEQFF.

This chain uses TRBV2 with TRBJ2-5; 8 bases agree with TRBD2. The length of the CDR3 is 14 residues. The germline gives CDR1 SNHLY, CDR2 FYNNEI. The trim removed 7 bases at V and 5 bases at J, leaving 9 bases unmatched. The CDR3 loop is CASTGRGGVETQYF. The CDR3 region has the DNA TGTGCCAGCACGGGACGGGGGGGCGTGGAGACCCAGTACTTC.

This clone is a singleton in its sample. The chain combines TRBV6-6 with TRBJ1-2, with 9 bases matching TRBD1. The CDR3 sequence is 15 residues long. CDR1 is MNHNY, CDR2 SVGAGI, per germline (reference sequence). Trimming took 0 bases from V and 6 from J; bases not matched to a gene: 5. The CDR3, as DNA: TGTGCCAGCAGTTACTCGCCCGGGACAGGGAATGGCTACACCTTC. Amino acid sequence: CASSYSPGTGNGYTF.

The chain joins TRBV5-1 to TRBJ1-6; D is uncertain. There are 15 residues in the CDR3. V lost 0 bases and J lost 6, with 10 bases in between. The V gene's germline CDR1 is SGHRS and CDR2 YFSETQ. The CDR3 loop reads CASSLAGQTNSPLHF. The CDR3 bases are TGCGCCAGCAGCTTGGCCGGCCAGACTAATTCACCCCTCCACTTT.

The chain is built from TRBV5-6 and TRBJ2-2, with 9 bases identical to TRBD2. CDR1 SGHDT and CDR2 YYEEEE come from the germline V gene. V shed 0 bases, J shed 3 bases, and the junction held 9 bases outside the gene matches. This CDR3 spans 18 amino acids. Here the CDR3 reads CASSLDGAGGLDTGELFF. Here the CDR3 DNA reads TGTGCCAGCAGCTTGGATGGCGCGGGGGGGCTCGACACCGGGGAGCTGTTTTTT.

V and J are TRBV5-1 and TRBJ1-2, with 10 positions matching TRBD1. V lost 4 bases to trimming and J lost 8 bases; unmatched junction nucleotides: 5. Germline-derived CDR1 and CDR2 are SGHRS and YFSETQ. The CDR3 loop spans 13 amino acids. The CDR3 bases are TGCGCCAGCAGCCCCGGACAGGGGGAAGGCTACACCTTC. This translates into CASSPGQGEGYTF.

The chain employs TRBV7-8 and TRBJ2-5; 12 nucleotides agree with TRBD2. V lost 5 bases and J lost 5; bases outside the gene matches: 9. Germline values: CDR1 SGHVS, CDR2 FQNEAQ. The CDR3 has 16 amino acids. CDR3 sequence reads: CASSISSGGAVETQYF. The DNA for the CDR3 is TGTGCCAGCAGCATATCTAGCGGGGGGGCCGTGGAGACCCAGTACTTC.

In regard to this clone: This same CDR3 is encoded by further DNA sequences in the sample. This rearrangement joins TRBV7-2 to TRBJ2-3; TRBD1 matches 7 bases. The CDR3 sequence is 14 residues long. With V trimmed by 5 bases and J by 0 bases, 2 bases remained unmatched. The germline V gene encodes CDR1 SGHTA and CDR2 FQGNSA. The CDR3 protein is CASSPQGSTDTQYF. Written as DNA, the CDR3 is TGTGCCAGCAGCCCACAGGGGAGCACAGATACGCAGTATTTT.

The chain couples TRBV18 to TRBJ1-4; maybe TRBD1 (6 bases). Germline V CDR1 and CDR2: KGHSH, LQKENI. The CDR3 runs to 13 residues. V was trimmed by 3 bases and J by 8 bases, leaving 10 bases between them. This CDR3 is CASSPGQGEKLFF. The CDR3 DNA is TGTGCCAGCTCACCTGGGCAGGGGGAAAAACTGTTTTTT.

The chain couples TRBV2 to TRBJ2-1; no definite D call. V lost 7 bases and J lost 6, with 4 bases in between. CDR1 SNHLY and CDR2 FYNNEI come from the germline V gene. This CDR3 contains 10 residues. CDR3 region: CASIGNEQFF. The DNA of the CDR3 is TGTGCCAGCATCGGCAATGAGCAGTTCTTC.

The V and J genes are TRBV5-6 and TRBJ1-2, with D tentatively TRBD1 (6 bases). V lost 4 bases, J lost 3 bases, and 13 bases lay in between. Germline CDR1 and CDR2: SGHDT and YYEEEE. The CDR3 runs to 14 residues. The CDR3 nucleotides read TGTGCCAGCAGCATTAGTAGGGGGGACTATGGCTACACCTTC. Its protein is CASSISRGDYGYTF.

The V gene is TRBV5-1, the J gene TRBJ2-5, with D possibly called TRBD1 or TRBD2 (5 bases each). The V and J ends lost 4 bases and 2 bases respectively, with 15 bases between them. CDR3 length equals 15 residues. Germline-derived CDR1 and CDR2 are SGHRS and YFSETQ. CDR3: CASSQMMGEQETQYF. CDR3 in DNA: TGCGCCAGCAGCCAGATGATGGGGGAACAAGAGACCCAGTACTTC.

V and J are TRBV10-2 and TRBJ1-2; the D is unclear. The CDR3 loop spans 14 amino acids. Germline V gene data show CDR1 as WSHSY and CDR2 as SAAADI. V lost 0 bases, J lost 8 bases, and 13 bases lay in between. CDR3: CASSESKVSEGYTF. CDR3 nucleotide sequence: TGCGCCAGCAGTGAGTCTAAGGTCTCAGAGGGCTACACCTTC.

The chain recombines TRBV5-6 with TRBJ2-1; 11 nucleotides align to TRBD1. The junction had 6 bases not matched to a gene; V was cut back by 4 bases and J by 3 bases. This CDR3 is built from 16 residues. From germline, CDR1 is SGHDT and CDR2 YYEEEE. The CDR3 loop reads CASSLGQGVVYNEQFF. As DNA, the CDR3 is TGTGCCAGCAGCCTGGGACAGGGGGTAGTCTACAATGAGCAGTTCTTC.

Written as DNA, the CDR3 is TGTGCCAGCATCGGACTATTAACAGATACGCAGTATTTT. Translated: CASIGLLTDTQYF. V gene TRBV12-3 or TRBV12-4 combines with J gene TRBJ2-3; D is possibly TRBD2 (6 bases). The CDR3 length is 13 residues. The V end was cut by 7 bases, the J end by 3 bases, with 11 bases between.

The J gene is TRBJ1-5, the V gene TRBV10-2; D remains ambiguous. This CDR3 has 14 amino acids. With 4 bases removed from V and 2 bases from J, the gap between germline ends came to 9 bases. From germline, CDR1 is WSHSY and CDR2 SAAADI. CDR3 coding DNA: TGCGCCAGCAGTGGGGCCGCCGGCAATCAGCCCCAGCATTTT. It encodes CASSGAAGNQPQHF.

This clone was counted a few times. Within the sample, other DNA sequences also encode this same CDR3. This chain joins TRBV6-5 and TRBJ1-5; D might be TRBD1 (6 bases). Germline V gene sequence: CDR1 MNHEY, CDR2 SVGAGI. V shed 6 bases and J shed 2 bases, with 11 bases lying between them. The CDR3 is 14 amino acids. The CDR3 DNA is TGTGCCAGCAGACAGGGATCAGGCAATCAGCCCCAGCATTTT. Its protein product is CASRQGSGNQPQHF.

The rearrangement joins TRBV7-2 to TRBJ2-7; either TRBD1 or TRBD2 may supply D (5 bases each). V was pared by 4 bases and J by 1 base, with 14 bases between. CDR1 SGHTA and CDR2 FQGNSA come from the germline V gene. The length of the CDR3 is 15 residues. The CDR3 sequence: CASSSRPGPSYEQYV. The CDR3 DNA follows: TGTGCCAGCAGCTCCCGCCCGGGACCTTCCTACGAGCAGTACGTC.

This clone was seen just once. The V gene is TRBV12-3 or TRBV12-4, the J gene TRBJ1-3; D uncertain. V lost 6 bases, J lost 8 bases, and 14 bases lay in between. CDR3 size: 13 residues. This CDR3 reads CASRAPAPDTIYF. CDR3 nucleotides: TGTGCCAGCAGAGCCCCCGCCCCGGACACCATATATTTT.

The rearrangement uses TRBV14 and TRBJ1-3; D remains unclear. Germline V gene data show CDR1 as SGHDN and CDR2 as FVKESK. Deletions cut 5 bases from V and 0 bases from J, with 11 bases between. The CDR3 loop spans 15 amino acids. For the CDR3, the DNA is TGTGCCAGCAGCGAACAATCGAGCTCTGGAAACACCATATATTTT. Protein: CASSEQSSSGNTIYF.

This clone has just one count. The J gene is TRBJ2-1, the V gene TRBV5-4, with unresolved D. This CDR3 spans 12 amino acids. V was trimmed by 3 bases and J by 5 bases, leaving 6 bases between them. CDR1 is SGHNT and CDR2 is YYREEE in the germline V gene (reference sequence). The CDR3 region is CASSWRDNEQFF. CDR3 nucleotide sequence: TGTGCCAGCAGCTGGCGAGACAATGAGCAGTTCTTC.

The rearrangement uses TRBV28 and TRBJ2-3; 8 bases map to TRBD1. Trimming removed 6 bases from V and 2 bases from J; junction bases left unmatched: 13. Per the germline V gene, CDR1 is MDHEN and CDR2 is SYDVKM. The CDR3 runs to 17 residues. CDR3 amino acids: CASSPDRGTLYTDTQYF. CDR3 DNA sequence: TGTGCCAGCAGCCCTGACAGGGGCACCCTTTACACAGATACGCAGTATTTT.

The rearrangement links TRBV6-1 to TRBJ2-7; 8 nucleotides line up with TRBD1. Germline-derived CDR1 and CDR2 are MNHNS and SASEGT. This CDR3 is 14 amino acids long. The CDR3 is CASSEAMQGAKSNV. DNA of the CDR3: TGTGCCAGCAGTGAAGCGATGCAGGGGGCGAAAAGTAACGTC.

The chain joins TRBV18 to TRBJ2-5; 7 nucleotides match TRBD2. The J segment lost 5 bases and the V segment lost 5 bases, leaving 5 bases of the junction unmatched. The CDR3 runs 13 residues. Germline V CDR1 and CDR2: KGHSH, LQKENI. CDR3 coding DNA: TGTGCCAGCTCAGCGGGGGAGTGGGAGACCCAGTACTTC. Its translation is CASSAGEWETQYF.

V gene TRBV5-1 combines with J gene TRBJ2-5; D unresolved. V was pared by 0 bases and J by 2 bases, with 8 bases between. This CDR3 has 14 amino acids. CDR1 and CDR2 from the germline V gene are SGHRS and YFSETQ. CDR3 protein: CASSLVTQQETQYF. The CDR3 DNA sequence: TGCGCCAGCAGCTTGGTGACACAGCAAGAGACCCAGTACTTC.

This clone has a handful of counts. The chain combines TRBV18 with TRBJ2-3; D is unresolved. CDR3 length equals 16 residues. Germline-derived CDR1 and CDR2 are KGHSH and LQKENI. V was pared by 2 bases and J by 0 bases, with 12 bases between. The CDR3 is CASSPLDSPSTDTQYF. The CDR3, as DNA: TGTGCCAGCTCACCATTGGATTCCCCTAGCACAGATACGCAGTATTTT.

V gene TRBV5-4 combines with J gene TRBJ2-3; TRBD2 matches 13 bases. Germline loops: CDR1 SGHNT, CDR2 YYREEE (reference sequence). The CDR3 extends over 15 amino acids. V trimming: 5 bases; J trimming: 6 bases; junction bases outside the gene matches: 6. This chain's CDR3 is CASSPGTSGVDTQYF. CDR3 DNA sequence: TGTGCCAGCAGTCCCGGGACTAGCGGGGTTGATACGCAGTATTTT. Based on the CDR3 plus reference TRBV5-4 and TRBJ2-3, the full variable domain is ETGVTQSPTHLIKTRGQQVTLRCSSQSGHNTVSWYQQALGQGPQFIFQYYREEENGRGNFPPRFSGLQFPNYSSELNVNALELDDSALYLCASSPGTSGVDTQYFGPGTRLTVL.

The chain is built from TRBV5-6 and TRBJ1-4; unclear D gene. Trimming removed 0 bases at V and 6 bases at J, with 9 bases between. Germline V gene lookup returns CDR1 SGHDT and CDR2 YYEEEE. This CDR3 is 14 amino acids long. The CDR3 protein is CASSLGALDEKLFF. CDR3 bases: TGTGCCAGCAGCTTGGGGGCCCTAGATGAAAAACTGTTTTTT.

The gene calls are TRBV24-1 and TRBJ2-7; 7 bases are a match to TRBD1. The ends lost 1 base at V and 3 bases at J; junction bases unmatched: 8. Germline assignment: CDR1 KGHDR and CDR2 SFDVKD. The CDR3 is made up of 16 amino acids. The CDR3 DNA reads as TGTGCCACCAGTGATTTCCCCGGACAGGATTACTACGAGCAGTACGTC. Residues: CATSDFPGQDYYEQYV.

The chain uses TRBV12-3 or TRBV12-4 and TRBJ2-1; a weak D match, TRBD2 (6 bases). This CDR3 contains 13 residues. Trimming shortened V by 3 bases and J by 4 bases, and 7 bases separated the two germline ends. In nucleotides, the CDR3 is TGTGCCAGCAGTTTGGGACTTTACAATGAGCAGTTCTTC. This translates into CASSLGLYNEQFF.